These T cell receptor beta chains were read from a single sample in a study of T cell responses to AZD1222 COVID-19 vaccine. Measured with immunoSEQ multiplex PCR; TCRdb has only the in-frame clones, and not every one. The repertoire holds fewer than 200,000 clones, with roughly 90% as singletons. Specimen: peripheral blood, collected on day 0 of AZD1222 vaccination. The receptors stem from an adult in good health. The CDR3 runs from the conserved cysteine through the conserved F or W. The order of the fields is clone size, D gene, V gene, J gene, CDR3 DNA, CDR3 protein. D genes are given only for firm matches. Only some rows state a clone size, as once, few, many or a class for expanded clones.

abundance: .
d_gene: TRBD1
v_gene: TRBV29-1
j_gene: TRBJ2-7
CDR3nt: TGCAGCGTATTGACAGGGACCTACGAGCAGTACTTC
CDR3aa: CSVLTGTYEQYF

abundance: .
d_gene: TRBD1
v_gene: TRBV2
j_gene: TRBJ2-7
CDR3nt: TGTGCCAGCAGCCTCCCGGGACAGGGTTATTACGAGCAGTACTTC
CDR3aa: CASSLPGQGYYEQYF

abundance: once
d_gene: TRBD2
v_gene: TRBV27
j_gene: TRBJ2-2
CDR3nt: TGTGCCAGCAGTTTCGGTCGGGGGGACTCGAACACCGGGGAGCTGTTTTTT
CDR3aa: CASSFGRGDSNTGELFF

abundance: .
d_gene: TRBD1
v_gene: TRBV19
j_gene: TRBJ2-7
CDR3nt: TGTGCCAGTAGTTTCGGGACAGGGATGGGTGAGCAGTACTTC
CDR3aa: CASSFGTGMGEQYF

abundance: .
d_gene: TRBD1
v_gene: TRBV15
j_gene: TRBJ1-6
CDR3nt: TGTGCCACCAGCAGGGGAGGGACAGTGAATTCACCCCTCCACTTT
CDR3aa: CATSRGGTVNSPLHF

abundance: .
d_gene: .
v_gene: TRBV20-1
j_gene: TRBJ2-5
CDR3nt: TGCAGTGCTAGATGGGGGGAGACCCAGTACTTC
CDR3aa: CSARWGETQYF

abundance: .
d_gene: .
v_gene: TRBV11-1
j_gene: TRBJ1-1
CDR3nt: TGTGCCAGCAGCTTGAGCGGAGGCCTTGAAGCTTTCTTT
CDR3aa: CASSLSGGLEAFF

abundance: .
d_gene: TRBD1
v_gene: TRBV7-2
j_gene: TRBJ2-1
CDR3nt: TGTGCCAGCAGCTCCCGTGGACAGGGCCTTTACAATGAGCAGTTCTTC
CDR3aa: CASSSRGQGLYNEQFF

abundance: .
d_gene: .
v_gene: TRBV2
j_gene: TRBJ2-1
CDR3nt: TGTGCCAGCAGCAACGACGGGGGTAGGGCTGAGCAGTTCTTC
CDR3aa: CASSNDGGRAEQFF

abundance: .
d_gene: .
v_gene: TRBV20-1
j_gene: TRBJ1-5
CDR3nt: TGCAGTGCTAGTTCTTCATCGGGGGCTAAACAGCCCCAGCATTTT
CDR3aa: CSASSSSGAKQPQHF

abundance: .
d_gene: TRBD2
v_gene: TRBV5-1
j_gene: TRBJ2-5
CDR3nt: TGCGCCAGCAGCTTGGAGGTAGCGGGGTCCCAGTACTTC
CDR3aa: CASSLEVAGSQYF

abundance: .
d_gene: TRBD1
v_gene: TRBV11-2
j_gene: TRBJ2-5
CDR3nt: TGTGCCAGCAGCCCGGGGGGACAGGGACGAGAGACCCAGTACTTC
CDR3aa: CASSPGGQGRETQYF

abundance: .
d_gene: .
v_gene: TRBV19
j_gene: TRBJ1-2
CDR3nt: TGTGCCAGTAAGAGGGCAGGGACGTCTAACTATGGCTACACCTTC
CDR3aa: CASKRAGTSNYGYTF

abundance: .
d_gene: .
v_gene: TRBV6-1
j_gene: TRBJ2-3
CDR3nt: TGTGCCAGCACAGGATCTCGAAGGGCAGATACGCAGTATTTT
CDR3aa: CASTGSRRADTQYF

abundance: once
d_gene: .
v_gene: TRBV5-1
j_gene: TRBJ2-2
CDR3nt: TGCGCCAGCAGCAGGTACAGGGACACCGGGGAGCTGTTTTTT
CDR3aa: CASSRYRDTGELFF

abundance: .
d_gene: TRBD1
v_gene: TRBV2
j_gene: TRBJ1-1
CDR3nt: TGTGCCAGCACCAGGGGGACCGGGCCGGGCACTGAAGCTTTCTTT
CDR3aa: CASTRGTGPGTEAFF

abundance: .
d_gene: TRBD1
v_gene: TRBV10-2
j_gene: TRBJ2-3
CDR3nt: TGCGCCAACCCGGCTCACAGGGGGCGAACAGATACGCAGTATTTT
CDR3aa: CANPAHRGRTDTQYF

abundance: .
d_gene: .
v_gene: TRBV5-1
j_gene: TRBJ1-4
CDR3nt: TGCGCCAGCAGCTTGGGCTCGGCAACTAATGAAAAACTGTTTTTT
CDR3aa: CASSLGSATNEKLFF

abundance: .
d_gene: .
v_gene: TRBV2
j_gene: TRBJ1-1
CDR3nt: TGTGCCAGCAGTTTACAGGGTGTTACTGAAGCTTTCTTT
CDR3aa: CASSLQGVTEAFF

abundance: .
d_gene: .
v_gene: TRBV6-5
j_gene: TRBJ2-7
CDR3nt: TGTGCCAGCAGTAGAAACGTTCCCCCGGCCGAGCAGTACTTC
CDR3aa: CASSRNVPPAEQYF

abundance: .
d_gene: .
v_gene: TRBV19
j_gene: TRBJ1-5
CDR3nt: TGTGCCAGTAGTATACAGGGTTCCAATCAGCCCCAGCATTTT
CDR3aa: CASSIQGSNQPQHF

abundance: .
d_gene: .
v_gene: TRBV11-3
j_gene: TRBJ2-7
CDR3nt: TGTGCCAGCAGCTTAGGGACAGTACCTACCTACGAGCAGTACTTC
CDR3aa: CASSLGTVPTYEQYF

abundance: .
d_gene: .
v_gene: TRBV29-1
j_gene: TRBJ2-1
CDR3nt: TGCAGCGTTGTAGGGGGAGGGCCCCGATCGGCGGGGAATGAGCAGTTCTTC
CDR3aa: CSVVGGGPRSAGNEQFF

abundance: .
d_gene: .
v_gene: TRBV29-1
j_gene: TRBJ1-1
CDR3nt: TGCAGCGTGGCGGGGGATATGAACACTGAAGCTTTCTTT
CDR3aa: CSVAGDMNTEAFF

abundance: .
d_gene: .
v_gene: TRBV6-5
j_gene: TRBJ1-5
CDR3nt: TGTGCCAGCACCGAGGACAGAGCTTTCAATCAGCCCCAGCATTTT
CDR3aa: CASTEDRAFNQPQHF